The 7 T cell receptor beta chains below all came from one sample that was sequenced in a study of blood T cell repertoires in COVID-19. Some clones are missing from TCRdb's copy, which holds only in-frame ones; the method was immunoSEQ multiplex PCR. The profile covers over 250,000 clones, with roughly nine tenths appearing a single time and approximately 2% taken by the ten largest. Sequenced sample: peripheral blood. The receptors originated from a woman aged 25 to 39 with COVID-19, enrolled during active disease.

The chain links TRBV5-5 to TRBJ1-4; no clear D. Germline CDR1 and CDR2: SGHKS and YYEKEE (reference sequence). The V end was cut by 0 bases, the J end by 8 bases, with 11 bases between. The CDR3 covers 14 residues. CDR3 region: CASSLAAVQEKLFF. Written as DNA, the CDR3 is TGTGCCAGCAGCTTGGCGGCGGTTCAAGAAAAACTGTTTTTT.

This chain links TRBV29-1 with TRBJ2-7; TRBD2 agrees at 13 bases. V lost 5 bases, J lost 7 bases, and 8 bases stayed unmatched. Germline V gives CDR1 SQVTM, CDR2 ANQGSEA. This CDR3 spans 14 amino acids. CDR3 sequence: CSVSGTSGVGEQYF. The CDR3 DNA reads as TGCAGCGTTTCTGGGACTAGCGGGGTAGGGGAGCAGTACTTC.

The chain joins TRBV5-1 to TRBJ1-2; no firm D call. The CDR3 covers 15 residues. The germline CDR1 and CDR2 sequences are SGHRS and YFSETQ. Trimming pared 4 bases from V and 5 bases from J, leaving 18 bases between. The CDR3 spells CASSKDSLSLYGYTF. The CDR3 DNA is TGCGCCAGCAGCAAGGACTCTTTGAGTTTATATGGCTACACCTTC.

The chain recombines TRBV19 with TRBJ1-1, with D uncertain. The CDR3 is 13 amino acids. CDR1 and CDR2 from the germline V gene are LNHDA and SQIVND (reference sequence). Trimming removed 5 bases at V and 1 base at J, with 8 bases between. Written as DNA, the CDR3 is TGTGCCAGTAGTCTTTCCGGGAACACTGAAGCTTTCTTT. Translating gives CASSLSGNTEAFF.

The chain couples TRBV5-4 to TRBJ1-1; 7 bases are shared with TRBD1. Trimming removed 4 bases from V and 5 bases from J; junction bases left unmatched: 2. This CDR3 contains 12 residues. From germline, CDR1 is SGHNT and CDR2 YYREEE (reference sequence). The CDR3 sequence: CASSPGQTEAFF. The CDR3 bases are TGTGCCAGCAGCCCGGGACAGACTGAAGCTTTCTTT.

The chain has TRBV11-2 and TRBJ2-7; 11 bases map to TRBD1. The CDR3 totals 15 residues. Germline CDR1 is SGHAT and CDR2 is FQNNGV. V lost 2 bases, J lost 6 bases, and 6 bases stayed unmatched. In DNA form, the CDR3 reads TGTGCCAGCAGCTTATCGGACAGGGGGCAAGGCGAGCAGTACTTC. Translated: CASSLSDRGQGEQYF.

CDR3 protein: CATSRGRDRVGGYTF. As DNA, the CDR3 is TGTGCCACCAGCAGAGGGAGGGACAGGGTTGGTGGCTACACCTTC. The J gene is TRBJ1-2, the V gene TRBV15; 9 positions agree with TRBD1. This CDR3 is 15 amino acids long. The junction had 7 bases not matched to a gene; V was cut back by 1 base and J by 7 bases. From germline, CDR1 is LNHNV and CDR2 YYDKDF (reference sequence).